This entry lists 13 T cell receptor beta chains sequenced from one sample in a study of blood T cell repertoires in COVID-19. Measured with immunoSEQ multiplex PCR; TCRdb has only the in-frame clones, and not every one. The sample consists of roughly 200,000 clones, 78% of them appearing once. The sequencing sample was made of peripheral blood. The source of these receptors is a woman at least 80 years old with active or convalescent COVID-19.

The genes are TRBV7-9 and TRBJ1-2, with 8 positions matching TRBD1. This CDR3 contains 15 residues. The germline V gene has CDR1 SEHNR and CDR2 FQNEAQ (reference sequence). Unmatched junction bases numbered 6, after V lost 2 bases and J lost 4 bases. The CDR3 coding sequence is TGTGCCAGCAGCTTACGAGGGACAGGTACCTATGGCTACACCTTC. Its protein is CASSLRGTGTYGYTF.

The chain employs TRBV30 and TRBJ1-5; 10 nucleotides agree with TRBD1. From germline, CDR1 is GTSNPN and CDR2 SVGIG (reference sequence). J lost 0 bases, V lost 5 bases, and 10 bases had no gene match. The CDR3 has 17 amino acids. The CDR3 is CAWGPPGQGYSNQPQHF. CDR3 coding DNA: TGTGCCTGGGGACCTCCGGGACAGGGGTATAGCAATCAGCCCCAGCATTTT.

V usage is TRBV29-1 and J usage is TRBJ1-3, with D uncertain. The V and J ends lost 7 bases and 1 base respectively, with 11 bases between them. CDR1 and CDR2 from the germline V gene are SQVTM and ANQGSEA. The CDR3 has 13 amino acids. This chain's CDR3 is CSAMPESGNTIYF. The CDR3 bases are TGCAGCGCTATGCCTGAGTCTGGAAACACCATATATTTT. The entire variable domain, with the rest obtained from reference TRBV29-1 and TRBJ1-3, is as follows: SAVISQKPSRDICQRGTSLTIQCQVDSQVTMMFWYRQQPGQSLTLIATANQGSEATYESGFVIDKFPISRPNLTFSTLTVSNMSPEDSSIYLCSAMPESGNTIYFGEGSWLTVV.

The CDR3 loop reads CASRTGTGNYGYTF. The CDR3, as DNA: TGTGCCAGTAGAACCGGGACAGGGAACTATGGCTACACCTTC. The chain joins TRBV19 to TRBJ1-2; 9 bases are a match to TRBD1. This CDR3 contains 14 residues. From germline, CDR1 is LNHDA and CDR2 SQIVND (reference sequence). With 6 bases clipped from V and 2 bases from J, the junction kept 4 bases outside the gene matches.

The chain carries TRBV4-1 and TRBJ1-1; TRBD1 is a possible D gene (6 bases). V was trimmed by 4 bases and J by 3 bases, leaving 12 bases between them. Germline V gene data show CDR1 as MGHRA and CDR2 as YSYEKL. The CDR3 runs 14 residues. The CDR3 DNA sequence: TGCGCCAGCAGCCTCCAAGACAGGTACACTGAAGCTTTCTTT. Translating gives CASSLQDRYTEAFF.

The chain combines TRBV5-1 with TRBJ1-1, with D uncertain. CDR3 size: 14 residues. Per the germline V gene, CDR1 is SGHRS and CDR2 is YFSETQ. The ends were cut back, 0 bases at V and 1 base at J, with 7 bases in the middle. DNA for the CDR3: TGCGCCAGCAGCTTGGACAGCTCGAACACTGAAGCTTTCTTT. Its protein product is CASSLDSSNTEAFF.

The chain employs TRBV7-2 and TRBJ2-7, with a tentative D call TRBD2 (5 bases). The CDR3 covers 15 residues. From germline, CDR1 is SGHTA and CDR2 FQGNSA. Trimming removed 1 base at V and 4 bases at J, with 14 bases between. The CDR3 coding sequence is TGTGCCAGCAGCTTAGGAGCGACTCGAGGGTACGAGCAGTACTTC. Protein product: CASSLGATRGYEQYF.

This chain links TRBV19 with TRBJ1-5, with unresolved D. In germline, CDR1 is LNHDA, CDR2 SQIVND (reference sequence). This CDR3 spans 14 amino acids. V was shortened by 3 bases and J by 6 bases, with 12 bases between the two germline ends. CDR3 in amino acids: CASSIRRRSQPQHF. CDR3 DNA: TGTGCCAGTAGTATTCGTCGGAGATCTCAGCCCCAGCATTTT.

For the CDR3, the DNA is TGCAGTGCTAGTATTCCCCAGGGCCATCGCAATCAGCCCCAGCATTTT. Protein sequence: CSASIPQGHRNQPQHF. V is TRBV20-1 and J is TRBJ1-5; possibly TRBD1 for D (5 bases). The germline CDR1 and CDR2 sequences are DFQATT and SNEGSKA (reference sequence). With 3 bases removed from V and 2 bases from J, the gap between germline ends came to 17 bases. This CDR3 region has 16 residues.

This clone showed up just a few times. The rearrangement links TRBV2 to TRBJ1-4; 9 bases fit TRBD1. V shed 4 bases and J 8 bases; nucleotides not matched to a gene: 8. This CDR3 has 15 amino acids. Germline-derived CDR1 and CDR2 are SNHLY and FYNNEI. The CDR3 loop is CASSGDRAFGEKLFF. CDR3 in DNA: TGTGCCAGCAGTGGGGACAGGGCGTTTGGAGAAAAACTGTTTTTT.

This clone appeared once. The CDR3 nucleotides read TGTGCCAGTCGTCGGACAGGTTGGTCACCCCTCCACTTT. It codes for CASRRTGWSPLHF. The chain couples TRBV25-1 to TRBJ1-6, with 7 bases fitting TRBD1. From germline, CDR1 is MGHDK and CDR2 SYGVNS. J lost 10 bases, V lost 9 bases, and 9 bases had no gene match. The CDR3 is made up of 13 amino acids.

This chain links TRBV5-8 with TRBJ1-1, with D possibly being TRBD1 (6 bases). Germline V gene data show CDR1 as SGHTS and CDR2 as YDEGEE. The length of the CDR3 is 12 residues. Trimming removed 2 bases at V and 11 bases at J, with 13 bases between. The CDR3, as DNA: TGTGCCAGCAGCTTTGGACAGTTAACTGCTTTCTTT. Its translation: CASSFGQLTAFF.

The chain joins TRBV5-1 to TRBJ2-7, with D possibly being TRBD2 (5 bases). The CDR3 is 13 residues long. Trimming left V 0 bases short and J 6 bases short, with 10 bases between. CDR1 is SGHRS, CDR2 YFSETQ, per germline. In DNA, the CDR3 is TGCGCCAGCAGCTTGGATTCAGGAGGCGAGCAGTACTTC. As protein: CASSLDSGGEQYF.